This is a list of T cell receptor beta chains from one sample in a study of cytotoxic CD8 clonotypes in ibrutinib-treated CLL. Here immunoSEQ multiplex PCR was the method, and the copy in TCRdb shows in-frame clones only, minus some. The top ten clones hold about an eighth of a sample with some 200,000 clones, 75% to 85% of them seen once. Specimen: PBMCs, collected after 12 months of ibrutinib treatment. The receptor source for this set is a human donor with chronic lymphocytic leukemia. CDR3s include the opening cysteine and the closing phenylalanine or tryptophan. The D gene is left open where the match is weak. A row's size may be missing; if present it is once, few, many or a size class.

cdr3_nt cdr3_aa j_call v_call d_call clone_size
TGTGCCAGCAGCTTCCCCAGGGGGCGCACCCTATACGAGCAGTACTTC CASSFPRGRTLYEQYF TRBJ2-7 TRBV21-1 - few
TGTGCCAGCAGCTTGTCTCTCGGGCCCCTCCGCACAGATACGCAGTATTTT CASSLSLGPLRTDTQYF TRBJ2-3 TRBV5-6 - -
TGTGCCAGCAGCTGTCCCCCCCATCGTCCTCGTCACGAGCAGTACTTC CASSCPPHRPRHEQYF TRBJ2-7 TRBV11-3 - few
TGCGCCAGCAGCTCCGACTTCTACAATGAGCAGTTCTTC CASSSDFYNEQFF TRBJ2-1 TRBV5-1 - -
TGTGCCAGTAGTCCGGGACAGGGCAGCACTGAAGCTTTCTTT CASSPGQGSTEAFF TRBJ1-1 TRBV19 TRBD1 -
TGTGCCAGCAGCTTCGGGACCGTCGGCACTGAAGCTTTCTTT CASSFGTVGTEAFF TRBJ1-1 TRBV7-8 - -
TGTGCCAGCAGTGACTCGGCACAGGGGGTTCGGGATGAGCAGTTCTTC CASSDSAQGVRDEQFF TRBJ2-1 TRBV6-4 TRBD1 -
TGTGCCAGCAGCTTAGGCTGGCAGGGCAACACTGAAGCTTTCTTT CASSLGWQGNTEAFF TRBJ1-1 TRBV7-9 - -
TGTGCCAGCAGCCCAAGGACTAGCGGGAGCGGTAGAGCGAGGGAGCAGTTCTTC CASSPRTSGSGRAREQFF TRBJ2-1 TRBV2 TRBD2 -
TGTGCCAGCAGCCCAACAGGGAGGGAAGTGAACACTGAAGCTTTCTTT CASSPTGREVNTEAFF TRBJ1-1 TRBV9 - -
TGTGCCAGCAGTTACTCGGGGGGGGCCACCGGGGAGCTGTTTTTT CASSYSGGATGELFF TRBJ2-2 TRBV6-5 - -
TGTGCCAGTAGTAGCAGGGCGGATACGCAGTATTTT CASSSRADTQYF TRBJ2-3 TRBV19 - -
TGTGCCAGCAGCACTGAGTGGGGTATCGAGCAGTACTTC CASSTEWGIEQYF TRBJ2-7 TRBV5-4 - -
TGTGCCAGTAGTATAGGAGGCGCTTCGTCTATCTACAATGAGCAGTTCTTC CASSIGGASSIYNEQFF TRBJ2-1 TRBV19 - -
TGTGCCAGCTCCCCGACCTTACAGGGGAACACTGAAGCTTTCTTT CASSPTLQGNTEAFF TRBJ1-1 TRBV18 - -
TGTGCCACCAGCAGAGAAGGGACTAGTATCACAAATGAGCAGTTCTTC CATSREGTSITNEQFF TRBJ2-1 TRBV15 TRBD2 -
TGTGCCAGCAGTGAATTAGGTCCCAGGGTTTGGGACCAGTACTTC CASSELGPRVWDQYF TRBJ2-7 TRBV6-1 - once
TGTGCCAGCAGTGGCTTACTAGTTGAGCAGTTCTTC CASSGLLVEQFF TRBJ2-1 TRBV6-1 - -
TGTGCCAGTAGTTTTGGACTTTTTGGCGCCTACGAGCAGTACTTC CASSFGLFGAYEQYF TRBJ2-7 TRBV19 - -
TGTGCCAGCAGCCCAAGAGGGATTCAGCCCCAGCATTTT CASSPRGIQPQHF TRBJ1-5 TRBV7-2 - -
TGTGCCAGCAGCTTGGGAGGCGGGGGAGGCAACTATGGCTACACCTTC CASSLGGGGGNYGYTF TRBJ1-2 TRBV5-4 - once
TGTGCCAGCAGTTCGATCCACAGGTTAAGACGTTACCAATACCCCTACGAGCAGTACTTC CASSSIHRLRRYQYPYEQYF TRBJ2-7 TRBV28 - -
TGTGCCAGCAGTGAACCTGCGGAGAGCTCCTACAATGAGCAGTTCTTC CASSEPAESSYNEQFF TRBJ2-1 TRBV6-1 - -
TGTGCCAGCAGCTTGGGCCCTAAAGATGGCTACACCTTC CASSLGPKDGYTF TRBJ1-2 TRBV7-2 - few
TGCAGTGCTAGTCTCCCAAATGGCTACACCTTC CSASLPNGYTF TRBJ1-2 TRBV20-1 - -
TGTGCCAGCAGCCCAGTGGGGGGAAAAGGCAATGAGCAGTTCTTC CASSPVGGKGNEQFF TRBJ2-1 TRBV11-3 - -
TGTGCCAGCAGTTTCGGCGGGTTTGGCACAGATACGCAGTATTTT CASSFGGFGTDTQYF TRBJ2-3 TRBV6-5 - -
TGCGCCAGCAGGGCAGGACCCCTCCCAGAGACCCAGTACTTC CASRAGPLPETQYF TRBJ2-5 TRBV5-1 - -
TGTGCCAGCTCACGCACCCAGAACACTGAAGCTTTCTTT CASSRTQNTEAFF TRBJ1-1 TRBV18 - -
TGTGCCAGCTCACCAGCAGAACTGCCTTCCCCTGGGGCTTTCTTT CASSPAELPSPGAFF TRBJ1-1 TRBV18 - -
TGCGCCAGCAGCCCTCCCGGGACAGGGCGGAGTGGGGCCAACGTCCTGACTTTC CASSPPGTGRSGANVLTF TRBJ2-6 TRBV5-1 TRBD1 few
TGTGCCAGCGGCCGTCCCCGGGGGTCGCGTAGCTATAATGAAAAACTGTTTTTT CASGRPRGSRSYNEKLFF TRBJ1-4 TRBV21-1 - -
TGTGCCAGCAGCTTAGGAGGGAGAGTCTCCTACGAGCAGTACTTC CASSLGGRVSYEQYF TRBJ2-7 TRBV7-8 - -
TGTGCCAGCAGCGTATCGGGAAACCCTCAAGAGACCCAGTACTTC CASSVSGNPQETQYF TRBJ2-5 TRBV9 - once
TGTGCCACGGCGCGGGAGGTGACAGAGACCCAGTACTTC CATAREVTETQYF TRBJ2-5 TRBV15 TRBD2 -
TGTGCCAGCTCACTTCCCGGGACAGGGGGCAGGGAAGCTTTCTTT CASSLPGTGGREAFF TRBJ1-1 TRBV18 TRBD1 -
TGTGCCAGCAGCTTAGAGGTGTTACAGGGGGCAGATCAGCCCCAGCATTTT CASSLEVLQGADQPQHF TRBJ1-5 TRBV9 TRBD1 -
TGCGCCAGCAGCCAAGGGACAGGGTCGGACATTCAGTACTTC CASSQGTGSDIQYF TRBJ2-4 TRBV4-1 TRBD1 -
TGTGCCAGCAGTTACTCCGCCGGGTCCAAGAGGGGCTACACCTTC CASSYSAGSKRGYTF TRBJ1-2 TRBV6-5 - -
TGCAGCGGTTGGGGGTGGGGCCTGAGGTGGGAGCAGTACTTC CSGWGWGLRWEQYF TRBJ2-7 TRBV29-1 - few
TGTGCCAGCAGCTCCAGACTAGCGGGTGGCACCGGGGAGCTGTTTTTT CASSSRLAGGTGELFF TRBJ2-2 TRBV11-3 TRBD2 few
TGTGCCAGCACTAGAGACAGCCCGAACACCGGGGAGCTGTTTTTT CASTRDSPNTGELFF TRBJ2-2 TRBV6-5 - -
TGTGCCAGCAGTTACTCCCCCCCGAGCTCCTACGAGCAGTACTTC CASSYSPPSSYEQYF TRBJ2-7 TRBV6-5 - -
TGTGCCAGCAGTTTAAGCCTCGAGACAAGCCAAGAGACCCAGTACTTC CASSLSLETSQETQYF TRBJ2-5 TRBV27 - -
TGTGCCAGCAGCGTAGGGGCTAGGGCGGGCACAGATACGCAGTATTTT CASSVGARAGTDTQYF TRBJ2-3 TRBV9 - -